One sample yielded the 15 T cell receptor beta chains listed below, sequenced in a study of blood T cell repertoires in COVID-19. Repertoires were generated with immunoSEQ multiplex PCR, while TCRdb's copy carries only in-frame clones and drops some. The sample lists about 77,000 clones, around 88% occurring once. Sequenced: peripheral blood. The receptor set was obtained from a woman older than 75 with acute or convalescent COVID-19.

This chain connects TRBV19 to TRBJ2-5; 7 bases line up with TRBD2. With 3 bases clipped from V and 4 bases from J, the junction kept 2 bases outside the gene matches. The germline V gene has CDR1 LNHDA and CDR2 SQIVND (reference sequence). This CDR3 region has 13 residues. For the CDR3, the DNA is TGTGCCAGTAGTATGGGGAGGGGAGAGACCCAGTACTTC. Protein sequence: CASSMGRGETQYF.

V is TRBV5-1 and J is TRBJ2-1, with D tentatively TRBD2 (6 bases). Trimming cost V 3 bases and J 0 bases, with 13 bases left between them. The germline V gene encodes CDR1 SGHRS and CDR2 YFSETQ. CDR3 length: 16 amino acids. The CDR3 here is CASSSSGGSSYNEQFF. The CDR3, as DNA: TGCGCCAGCAGCTCCTCTGGGGGGAGCTCCTACAATGAGCAGTTCTTC. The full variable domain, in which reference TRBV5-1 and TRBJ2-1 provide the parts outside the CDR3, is KAGVTQTPRYLIKTRGQQVTLSCSPISGHRSVSWYQQTPGQGLQFLFEYFSETQRNKGNFPGRFSGRQFSNSRSEMNVSTLELGDSALYLCASSSSGGSSYNEQFFGPGTRLTVL.

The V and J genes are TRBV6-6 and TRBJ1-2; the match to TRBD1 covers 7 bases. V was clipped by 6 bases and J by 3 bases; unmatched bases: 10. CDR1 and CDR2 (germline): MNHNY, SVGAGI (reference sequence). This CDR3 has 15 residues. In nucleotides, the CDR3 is TGTGCCAGCAGCCCCGGCGGGGACAGTCACTATGGCTACACCTTC. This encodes CASSPGGDSHYGYTF.

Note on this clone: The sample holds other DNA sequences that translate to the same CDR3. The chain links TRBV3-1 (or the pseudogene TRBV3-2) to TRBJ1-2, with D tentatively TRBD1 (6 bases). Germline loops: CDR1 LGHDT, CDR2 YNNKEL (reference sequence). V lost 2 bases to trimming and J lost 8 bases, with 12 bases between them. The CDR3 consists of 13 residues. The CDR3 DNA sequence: TGTGCCAGCAGCCAACCTACGGGGGGCGGCTACACCTTC. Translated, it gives CASSQPTGGGYTF.

The CDR3 reads CASRQGADEQYF. Here the CDR3 DNA reads TGTGCCAGCAGACAGGGGGCGGACGAGCAGTACTTC. The genes are TRBV6-5 and TRBJ2-7, with TRBD1 identical over 9 bases. Germline trimming cut 6 bases from V and 5 bases from J; bases unmatched to any gene: 2. Germline assignment: CDR1 MNHEY and CDR2 SVGAGI. This CDR3 spans 12 amino acids.

The CDR3 nucleotides are TGCGCCAGCAGCCAAGTGGGACAGGGGGCCGGCGGCTACACCTTC. It encodes CASSQVGQGAGGYTF. The chain employs TRBV4-3 and TRBJ1-2; 12 bases match TRBD1. Trimming at V came to 1 base and at J to 8 bases, leaving 5 bases not matched to a gene. Germline V gives CDR1 LGHNA, CDR2 YSLEER. This CDR3 has 15 amino acids.

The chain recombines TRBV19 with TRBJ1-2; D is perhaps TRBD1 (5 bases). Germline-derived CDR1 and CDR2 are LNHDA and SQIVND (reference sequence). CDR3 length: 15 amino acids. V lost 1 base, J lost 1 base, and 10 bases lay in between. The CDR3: CASSIGQNDNYGYTF. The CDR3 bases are TGTGCCAGTAGTATAGGACAGAATGATAACTATGGCTACACCTTC.

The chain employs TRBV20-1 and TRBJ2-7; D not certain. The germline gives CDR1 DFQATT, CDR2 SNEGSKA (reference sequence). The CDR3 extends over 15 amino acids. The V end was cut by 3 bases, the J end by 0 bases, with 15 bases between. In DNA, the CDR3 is TGCAGTGCTAGTGCACAACAGCTCCGCTCCTACGAGCAGTACTTC. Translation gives CSASAQQLRSYEQYF.

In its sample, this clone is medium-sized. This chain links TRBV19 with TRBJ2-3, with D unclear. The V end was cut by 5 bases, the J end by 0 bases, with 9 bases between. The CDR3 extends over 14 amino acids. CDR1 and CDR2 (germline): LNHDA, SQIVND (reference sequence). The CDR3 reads CASSPLASTDTQYF. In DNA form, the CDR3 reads TGTGCCAGTAGTCCGCTGGCTAGCACAGATACGCAGTATTTT. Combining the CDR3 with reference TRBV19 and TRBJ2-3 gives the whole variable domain DGGITQSPKYLFRKEGQNVTLSCEQNLNHDAMYWYRQDPGQGLRLIYYSQIVNDFQKGDIAEGYSVSREKKESFPLTVTSAQKNPTAFYLCASSPLASTDTQYFGPGTRLTVL.

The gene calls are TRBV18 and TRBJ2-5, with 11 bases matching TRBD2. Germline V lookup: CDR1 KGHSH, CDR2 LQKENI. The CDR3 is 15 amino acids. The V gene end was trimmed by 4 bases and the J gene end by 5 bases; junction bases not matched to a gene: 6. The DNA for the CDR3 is TGTGCCAGCTCACTCCTAGCGGGAGGATTGGAGACCCAGTACTTC. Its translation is CASSLLAGGLETQYF.

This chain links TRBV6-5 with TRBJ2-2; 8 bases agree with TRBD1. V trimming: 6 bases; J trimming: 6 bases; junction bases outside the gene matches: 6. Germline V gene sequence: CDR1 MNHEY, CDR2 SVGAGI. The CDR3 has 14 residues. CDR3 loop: CASREQGAPGELFF. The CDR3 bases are TGTGCCAGCAGGGAGCAGGGGGCCCCCGGGGAGCTGTTTTTT.

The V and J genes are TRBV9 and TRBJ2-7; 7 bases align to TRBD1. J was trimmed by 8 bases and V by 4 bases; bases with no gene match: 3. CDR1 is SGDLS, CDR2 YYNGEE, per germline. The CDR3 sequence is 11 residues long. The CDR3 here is CASSSGQKQYF. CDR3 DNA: TGTGCCAGCAGCTCGGGACAGAAGCAGTACTTC. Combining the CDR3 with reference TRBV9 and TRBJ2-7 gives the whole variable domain DSGVTQTPKHLITATGQRVTLRCSPRSGDLSVYWYQQSLDQGLQFLIQYYNGEERAKGNILERFSAQQFPDLHSELNLSSLELGDSALYFCASSSGQKQYFGPGTRLTVT.

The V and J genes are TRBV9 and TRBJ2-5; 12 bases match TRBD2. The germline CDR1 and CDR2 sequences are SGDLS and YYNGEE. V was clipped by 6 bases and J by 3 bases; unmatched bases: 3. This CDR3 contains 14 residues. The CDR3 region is CASTRTSGEETQYF. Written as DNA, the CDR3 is TGTGCCAGCACCCGGACTAGCGGGGAAGAGACCCAGTACTTC.

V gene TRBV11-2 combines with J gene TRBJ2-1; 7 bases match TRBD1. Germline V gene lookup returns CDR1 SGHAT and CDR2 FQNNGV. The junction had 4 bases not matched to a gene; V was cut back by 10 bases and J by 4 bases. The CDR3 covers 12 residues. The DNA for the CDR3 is TGTGCCATCCTGGACAGGTACAATGAGCAGTTCTTC. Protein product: CAILDRYNEQFF.

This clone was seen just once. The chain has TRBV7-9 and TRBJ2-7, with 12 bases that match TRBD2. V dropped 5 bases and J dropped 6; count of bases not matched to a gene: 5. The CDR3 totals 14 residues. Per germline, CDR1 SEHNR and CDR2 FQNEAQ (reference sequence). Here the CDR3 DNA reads TGTGCCAGCAGCGCGACTAGCGGGAGCCCCGAGCAGTACTTC. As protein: CASSATSGSPEQYF.